This T cell receptor (beta chain) was obtained from a study of response to subunit inactivated influenza vaccine. Whole-study findings and limits: New T cells are recruited in small numbers by each seasonal influenza vaccination, according to the authors' suggestion.

V shed 0 bases and J shed 7 bases, with 13 bases lying between them. CDR1 is DFQATT and CDR2 is SNEGSKA in the germline V gene (reference sequence). The length of the CDR3 is 13 residues. TCRdb reprocessed the RT-PCR reads with MiXCR, giving one entry per CDR3 protein. The sample lists approximately 570,000 distinct CDR3 sequences, under 9% occurring once. A note on this clonotype: The antigen is unknown.

The chain employs TRBV20-1 and TRBJ2-7, with D hard to call. Sequenced material: PBMCs from blood, taken 23 to 25 months after vaccination. This receptor was taken from a man between 50 and 75 years old who received an inactivated influenza vaccine. CDR3 sequence (DNA): TGCAGTGCTAGAGAGACCTTGGATGGAGAGCAGTACTTC. The encoded protein is CSARETLDGEQYF.